Presented here are 7 T cell receptor beta chains from one specimen sequenced in a study of regulatory T cells in long-lasting Graves disease. Library construction for TCR beta used iRepertoire HTBI primers and Arm-PCR of CDR3 regions. A single record per CDR3 protein comes from TCRdb applying MiXCR to the multiplex PCR reads. The data hold approximately 350,000 distinct CDR3 sequences, with roughly 25% observed a single time. Noted time point: persistent/refractory GD, antithyroid drugs over 5 years with positive TRAb. PBMC RNA was the source of the TCR library. The sample was peripheral blood mononuclear cells (PBMCs), taken when the disease was refractory, from a patient treated with antithyroid drugs. The receptors were gathered from a woman in her 40s with Graves disease.

In this sample, this clonotype turned up a few times. The CDR3 DNA reads TGTGCCAGCAGCCACTTTGGGACTTCCTACGAGCAGTACTTC. It specifies CASSHFGTSYEQYF. The chain links TRBV3-1 to TRBJ2-7, with a tentative D call TRBD2 (6 bases). Looked up from germline, CDR1 is LGHDT and CDR2 is YNNKEL (reference sequence). This CDR3 spans 14 amino acids. The germline V and J ends were trimmed by 3 bases and 1 base, with 10 bases remaining between them.

This clonotype was picked up many times. The chain links TRBV15 to TRBJ1-1; D ambiguous. Germline V gives CDR1 LNHNV, CDR2 YYDKDF (reference sequence). V was cut by 8 bases and J by 11 bases, with 18 bases left in between. There are 12 residues in the CDR3. CDR3 DNA sequence: TGTGCCACCGGAGCTATGGGAATGCGGGCTTTCTTT. Its protein is CATGAMGMRAFF.

This rearrangement joins TRBV20-1 to TRBJ2-5; TRBD2 aligns across 7 bases. After removal of 2 bases from V and 2 bases from J, the junction contained 2 bases not matched to a gene. The CDR3 is made up of 13 amino acids. Germline V gene data show CDR1 as DFQATT and CDR2 as SNEGSKA (reference sequence). The CDR3 sequence: CSARWGGQETQYF. As DNA, the CDR3 is TGCAGTGCTAGATGGGGAGGGCAAGAGACCCAGTACTTC.

This clonotype was seen many times. V and J are TRBV2 and TRBJ2-2; 14 bases align to TRBD2. Losses at the gene ends were 6 bases for V and 1 base for J; bases not matched to a gene: 13. There are 20 residues in the CDR3. Germline values: CDR1 SNHLY, CDR2 FYNNEI. CDR3 loop: CASSVGTSGRSPRNTGELFF. The CDR3 nucleotides are TGTGCCAGCAGCGTCGGGACTAGCGGGAGAAGCCCCAGGAACACCGGGGAGCTGTTTTTT.

This clonotype was seen repeatedly, ten times or more. The gene calls are TRBV6-5 and TRBJ1-2, with D tentatively TRBD1 (6 bases). Per germline, CDR1 MNHEY and CDR2 SVGAGI. This CDR3 has 14 amino acids. Trimming cost V 3 bases and J 6 bases, with 14 bases left between them. The CDR3 spells CASSYYRGENGYTF. DNA for the CDR3: TGTGCCAGCAGTTATTATAGGGGGGAGAATGGCTACACCTTC.

This clonotype was seen ten or more times. The J gene is TRBJ1-3, the V gene TRBV2; 10 bases fit TRBD1. This CDR3 has 16 residues. V dropped 4 bases and J dropped 7; count of bases not matched to a gene: 10. Germline V gene lookup returns CDR1 SNHLY and CDR2 FYNNEI. The CDR3 DNA follows: TGTGCCAGCAGTGCACCCGGGACAGGGGAGGCCAACACCATATATTTT. Residues: CASSAPGTGEANTIYF.

The sample holds many counts of this clonotype. This chain uses TRBV7-2 with TRBJ2-5; TRBD2 is a possible D gene (7 bases). Between the trimmed V and J ends, which lost 6 bases and 5 bases, there was a span of 19 bases. Germline CDR1 is SGHTA and CDR2 is FQGNSA. CDR3 size: 15 residues. The CDR3 loop reads CASRLRGGSAETQYF. Written as DNA, the CDR3 is TGTGCCAGCAGACTCAGGGGCGGGAGTGCGGAGACCCAGTACTTC.